One and the same sample provided the 10 T cell receptor beta chains below, sequenced in a study of metastatic and nonmetastatic thyroid tumors. No patient had received any treatment before thyroid surgery. TCRdb re-called clones via MiXCR from the PCR reads. The data show approximately 6,400 clones, roughly 30% seen once. Sequenced material: tumor tissue. The receptors stem from a female donor with papillary thyroid cancer or a benign thyroid nodule (not recorded which). Some clones in this sample may be carry-over from other donors' samples.

The J gene is TRBJ1-2, the V gene TRBV30; no clear D gene. V lost 0 bases to trimming and J lost 7 bases, with 15 bases between them. Germline V gives CDR1 GTSNPN, CDR2 SVGIG (reference sequence). There are 14 residues in the CDR3. The CDR3 sequence: CAWSVKGGFRGYTF. DNA of the CDR3: TGTGCCTGGAGTGTAAAGGGTGGGTTCCGTGGCTACACCTTC.

The sample holds a few counts of this clone. One end of the junction is discordant with germline, which a read error may explain. This chain uses TRBV5-4 with TRBJ2-6; TRBD1 matches 7 bases. The CDR3 is 13 residues long. Germline V gives CDR1 SGHNT, CDR2 YYREEE (reference sequence). CDR3: CASSTTGVGVLAF. The CDR3 nucleotides read TGTGCCAGCAGCACCACAGGGGTCGGCGTCCTGGCTTTC.

This clone was observed a handful of times. The chain links TRBV6-5 to TRBJ1-2, with TRBD1 matching over 7 bases. The germline V gene has CDR1 MNHEY and CDR2 SVGAGI. V lost 0 bases and J lost 7; bases outside the gene matches: 5. This CDR3 is built from 14 residues. The CDR3 nucleotides read TGTGCCAGCAGTTACTCAAACAGGGGCAGTGGCTACACCTTC. Protein sequence: CASSYSNRGSGYTF.

This clone was seen a few times. The chain recombines TRBV27 with TRBJ2-2, with TRBD2 matching 7 bases. This CDR3 is built from 16 residues. The J segment lost 5 bases and the V segment lost 4 bases, leaving 10 bases of the junction unmatched. Germline V gene lookup returns CDR1 MNHEY and CDR2 SMNVEV (reference sequence). For the CDR3, the DNA is TGTGCCAGCAGTTCCCAGGGAGGGCTCGGTACCGGGGAGCTGTTTTTT. This encodes CASSSQGGLGTGELFF.

The rearrangement joins TRBV2 to TRBJ2-7; the D gene is possibly TRBD1 (6 bases). Germline V gene data show CDR1 as SNHLY and CDR2 as FYNNEI. This CDR3 region has 13 residues. Deletions cut 4 bases from V and 3 bases from J, with 10 bases between. The CDR3 region is CASSVVQGYEQYF. In DNA, the CDR3 is TGTGCCAGCAGTGTTGTACAGGGCTACGAGCAGTACTTC.

The chain employs TRBV6-5 and TRBJ1-6; D ambiguous. CDR3 length: 14 amino acids. Germline values: CDR1 MNHEY, CDR2 SVGAGI. V was cut by 6 bases and J by 5 bases, with 11 bases left in between. In DNA, the CDR3 is TGTGCCAGCAGCTTACAGCCTAATAATTCACCCCTCCACTTT. The encoded protein is CASSLQPNNSPLHF.

The chain has TRBV20-1 and TRBJ2-1, with 7 bases aligning to TRBD2. Germline CDR1 is DFQATT and CDR2 is SNEGSKA (reference sequence). The CDR3 has 12 residues. V lost 0 bases and J lost 7; bases outside the gene matches: 0. DNA for the CDR3: TGCAGTGCTAGAGAAGCGGGGAATGAGCAGTTCTTC. It translates to CSAREAGNEQFF.

The genes are TRBV5-1 and TRBJ2-5, with 8 bases matching TRBD1. The CDR3 is made up of 16 amino acids. V trimming: 4 bases; J trimming: 5 bases; junction bases outside the gene matches: 13. In germline, CDR1 is SGHRS, CDR2 YFSETQ. CDR3 bases: TGCGCCAGCAGCCGAAGCGGACAGGGAGGACTGGAGACCCAGTACTTC. Translating it yields CASSRSGQGGLETQYF.

Judged by abundance, this clone is medium-sized. This sequence joins TRBV27 and TRBJ2-7; unclear D gene. Germline V gene sequence: CDR1 MNHEY, CDR2 SMNVEV (reference sequence). This CDR3 is 13 amino acids long. Deletions cut 3 bases from V and 7 bases from J, with 13 bases between. The chain's CDR3 is CASSLSLVREQYF. The DNA for the CDR3 is TGTGCCAGCAGTTTGTCCTTAGTGAGGGAGCAGTACTTC.

This chain uses TRBV20-1 with TRBJ1-2, with TRBD1 matching over 7 bases. With V trimmed by 5 bases and J by 4 bases, 10 bases remained unmatched. Germline CDR1 is DFQATT and CDR2 is SNEGSKA (reference sequence). The CDR3 is made up of 14 amino acids. This chain's CDR3 is CSAASGTVGYGYTF. DNA for the CDR3: TGCAGTGCTGCCTCCGGGACAGTGGGCTATGGCTACACCTTC.